The present entry profiles one T cell receptor (beta chain) with its context. What antigen it recognizes has not been identified. Per-base qualities were not stored, and no clone one base away is much larger. The donors were healthy, HIV-negative adults who had no recently reported acute infections or vaccinations. All donors were Caucasian adults living in Nashville, Tennessee, USA. Magnetic negative selection was used to enrich CD4+ T cells, after which naive cells were positively selected on CD45RA and the negative fraction became the memory subset. Blood was obtained by leukapheresis, after which PBMCs were separated by Ficoll-Histopaque density gradient centrifugation and cryopreserved in liquid nitrogen vapor phase. Analytical flow cytometry was used to check the purity and quantity of each magnetically sorted T cell population. Genomic DNA was isolated from every sorted fraction and measured by UV absorbance on a Nanodrop 2000c.

Using the deep immunoSEQ assay, multiplex PCR amplified TCR CDR3 regions from genomic DNA. Extracted genomic DNA from each cell subset was spread evenly across all wells of several immunoSEQ 96-well plates, with each plate serving as a replicate. For sorted subsets, each replicate PCR was loaded with roughly 200 ng genomic DNA, equivalent to 30,000 or so T cell genomes. Purified libraries were measured with a Qubit 3.0 fluorometer, size-checked on a Bioanalyzer 2100, and measured again with the KAPA Library Quantification kit. A separate single-read 150-cycle Illumina NextSeq 550 flow cell was used to sequence each immunoSEQ 96-well plate. Concerning the study's data processing: Because only junctional sequences without quality scores were contained in the immunoSEQ output, filtering matching that applied to full-length reads could not be performed. Sequences were annotated with PyIR, a Python wrapper for IgBLAST v1.9, and V/J genes and CDR3 were assigned using IMGT germline references. Any read was removed if the V/J assignment was weak (E-value above 1e-6), the CDR3 was missing, or the read contained stop codons, out-of-frame junctions, or ambiguous translated residues. V3J clonotypes were defined by identical inferred V gene, J gene, and CDR3 amino acid sequence. To compute the percentage overlap between repertoires, the number of shared unique clonotypes was divided by the size of the smaller repertoire. Repertoire richness was assessed with RTK rarefaction, the Chao1 estimator, and Recon v2.1 estimates of unobserved clonotypes. OLGA was used to compute generation probabilities for all TCRbeta clonotypes that the gDNA method yielded from a handful of donors. Imported from immuneACCESS, the table was reduced by TCRdb to in-frame sequences with V and J called. These copies leave out some clones; in studies compared against another copy, an unresolved V gene accounts for under half, and the cause of the remainder is not known. The V and J calls and clone size are taken from that table; D and trimming were inferred from the DNA. This sample comprises under 550,000 clones, 90% to 97% of them detected only once. Jointly, the top ten make up about 0.064% of the sample.

These data come from a study of shared clonotypes between healthy human individuals (dated by TCRdb to about 2020). In the study overall: A few men and two women, aged 18 to 49 years, made up the cohort. Leukapheresis yielded between about 0.94 and 9 billion PBMCs per donor. The study deeply sequenced blood TCR repertoires of about 5 healthy adults to estimate repertoire size and the extent of clonotype sharing between individuals. Different laboratories and diverse techniques were used to prepare libraries and sequence TCR repertoires, to increase sequencing depth and limit assay-specific biases. Per donor, three plates each were used for CD4 naive and CD4 memory, two for CD8 naive, and one for CD8 memory. Overall study outcomes, separate from this receptor: Because the study included a small number of donors, the genetic and exposure-history diversity represented was limited. When four donors were compared, the shared fraction of clonotypes was about 5% for naive CD4, roughly 3.4% for naive CD8, more than 2% for memory CD4, and roughly 0.4% for memory CD8. Naive subsets generally had larger estimated clonotype richness than memory subsets. Rarefaction of sorted-subset datasets indicated incomplete sequencing despite the large sequencing depth. Pairwise subsampling led to the expectation that sequencing depth would affect the degree of clonotype sharing among donors. Sampling was restricted to blood, and TCR repertoires in tissues likely differ from the TCR repertoires found in blood. Compared with non-shared clonotypes, clonotypes shared by all four sorted-subset donors had higher generation probabilities.

Material: naive CD4+ T cells sorted from blood. The sample's cell subset or site label, decoded: CD45RA+ positively selected. The receptor was isolated from a woman aged 25 to 39 in good health.

CDR3 region: CASSITNSNQPQHF. The DNA reads as follows: TGTGCCAGTAGTATAACGAATAGCAATCAGCCCCAGCATTTT. The chain joins TRBV19 to TRBJ1-5; the D gene identity is not certain. CDR1 and CDR2 were assigned from the germline V gene (reference sequence) as LNHDA and SQIVND. The V end loses 2 bases and the J end loses 0 bases, and a stretch of 5 bases separates them. From the cysteine through the phenylalanine, the CDR3 covers 14 amino acids. The sequence is cut down to CDR3 DNA, 42 bases in frame from base 1.